This TCR beta chain was recovered during a study of naive and memory T cell subsets. Alpha and beta libraries were amplified separately from the second PCR onward. Cells stained for CD3, CD4, CD8, CD45RA, CD27 and viability were sorted into four CD45RA/CD27 subsets. Study results and caveats: Over 95% of naive TCR sequences appeared only once after error correction, unlike memory subsets. In CD4 and CD8 cells, diversity dropped from naive through EMRA.

CDR1 and CDR2 from the germline V gene are MNHEY and SVGEGT. This CDR3 spans 21 amino acids. This clonotype was counted a few times. Its antigen is not identified. Germline and junction disagree at one end, which may indicate a read error. Two oligonucleotides, mixed equimolar, formed the beta constant-region primer covering TRBC1 and TRBC2. TCRdb re-called the UMI-ligation and nested PCR reads with MiXCR, one entry per CDR3 protein. In the table there are roughly 98,000 distinct CDR3 sequences, around 6.5% of which are singletons. The J gene is TRBJ2-2, the V gene TRBV6-2 or TRBV6-3, with D perhaps TRBD1 (7 bases). This TCR derives from a human donor in good health. Sequencing was done on a sample of central memory CD4+ T cells from blood. Written as DNA, the CDR3 is TGTGCCAGCAATTACGCCCCCCCACACAGGGGACTTCGCTCGTACCCCGGGGAGCTGTTTTTT. The encoded protein is CASNYAPPHRGLRSYPGELFF.